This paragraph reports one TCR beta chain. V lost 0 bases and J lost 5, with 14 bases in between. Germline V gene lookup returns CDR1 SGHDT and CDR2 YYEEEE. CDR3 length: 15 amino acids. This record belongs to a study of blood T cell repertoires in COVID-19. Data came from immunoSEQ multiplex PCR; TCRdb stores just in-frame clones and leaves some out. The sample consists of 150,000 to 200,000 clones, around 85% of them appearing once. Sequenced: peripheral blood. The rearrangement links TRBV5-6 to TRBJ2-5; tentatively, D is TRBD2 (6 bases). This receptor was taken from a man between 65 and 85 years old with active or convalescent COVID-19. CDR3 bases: TGTGCCAGCAGCTTGGGCCTAGCGCTCTCGGAGACCCAGTACTTC. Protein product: CASSLGLALSETQYF.